This T cell receptor beta chain originates from a study of blood T cell repertoires in COVID-19 (dated by TCRdb to the early 2020s). General notes on the study: Collaborator samples came from the United States, Italy and Spain and covered acute and convalescent phases of COVID-19. Subjects who had been exposed to COVID-19, were actively infected with it, or had recovered from it provided the deeply sampled blood TCRbeta repertoires that made up the dataset. The samples were drawn from the first 160 participants of the ongoing ImmuneRACE study and from some 1,300 subjects provided by 6 global collaborators. The prospective study material was composed of cDNA or gDNA derived from T cells, B-cell-depleted T cells, or PBMCs. The repertoires were released in a freely available public database meant as a resource for research on the immune response to SARS-CoV-2. Sample metadata almost always included a de-identified subject ID, COVID-19 status, age in years and sex. Where available, HLA class I and class II types were taken from metadata supplied by the sample provider and were not determined by assay-based typing.

The immunoSEQ Assay, a bias-controlled multiplex PCR, was used to amplify TCRbeta CDR3 regions from genomic DNA. The source study handled its data this way. Within the assay, amplification of reference gene primers was used to estimate how many nucleated cells each sample contained. Sequence reads were collapsed and filtered to measure the absolute abundance of every unique TCRbeta CDR3 rearrangement. For each sample, productive Simpson clonality was calculated by taking the square root of Simpson's diversity index across productive rearrangements. TCRdb holds this immuneACCESS table with in-frame rearrangements only. Some clones are missing; in checked studies, unresolved V genes explain under half, and the rest has no known cause. The V and J calls and clone size are taken from that table; D and trimming were inferred from the DNA. The table for this sample lists 25,000 to 30,000 clones; roughly 87% of them were counted only once. The ten largest clones capture about 45% of the sample.

Each collaborating institution followed its own protocols to collect whole blood in K2EDTA tubes. For TCRbeta analysis, collaborator samples were shipped as frozen whole blood, as isolated PBMCs, or as DNA extracted from either sample type. Notes on this clone: This receptor's antigen is unknown. There are no base qualities to consult, and no much larger clone falls within one base.

What the research found in general, with its limitations: Clinical and demographic metadata were provided uncurated, with the amount varying by source and participant.

The cysteine opens and the phenylalanine closes a CDR3 of 15 amino acids. The only DNA kept is the CDR3, 45 bases in frame from the first base. The germline V gene encodes CDR1 WSHSY and CDR2 SAAADI. V was cut back by 2 bases and J by 3 bases, leaving a gap of 14 bases between them. This clonotype was sampled from a human donor with acute or convalescent COVID-19. The donor label of this sample is uncertain. The material sequenced was peripheral blood. This chain joins TRBV10-2 to TRBJ2-7; the D gene lacks a confident call. The CDR3 here reads CASSEPRSSGYEQYF. The DNA reads TGCGCCAGCAGTGAGCCTCGCTCGTCCGGCTACGAGCAGTACTTC.